This TCR beta chain was sequenced during a study of cytomegalovirus exposure and HLA in healthy donors. Germline-derived CDR1 and CDR2 are MNHEY and SMNVEV (reference sequence). V was pared by 3 bases and J by 3 bases, with 11 bases between. CDR3 length: 15 amino acids. Donors in the study were healthy people who gave bone marrow. 60 Vbeta and 13 Jbeta primers were used in PCR. Original methodology: Later reanalysis found around 80 million unique TCR beta chains, roughly 9.9 million of them shared. Produced via immunoSEQ multiplex PCR; TCRdb's table is partial and in-frame only. From that table come the V and J calls and clone size; the DNA was used to work out D and trimming. The table for this sample gives around 150,000 clones.

This sequence joins TRBV27 and TRBJ1-4; D might be TRBD1 (5 bases). The specimen sequenced was PBMCs. The receptor was derived from a man aged 30-40 years in good health and CMV-seronegative. CDR3 sequence (DNA): TGTGCCAGCAGTTTCCAAAGACAGCCTAATGAAAAACTGTTTTTT. Protein sequence: CASSFQRQPNEKLFF.